These T cell receptor beta chains were read from a single sample in a study of blood T cell repertoires in COVID-19. Sequencing was performed with immunoSEQ multiplex PCR; in TCRdb, only in-frame clones are kept and a portion is missing. There are 95,000 or so clones in the sample; less than 85% occur only once, and 15% to 20% lies in the top ten. Sequenced input: peripheral blood. The receptor source for this set is an elderly woman with active or convalescent COVID-19. CDR3s include the opening cysteine and the closing phenylalanine or tryptophan. D genes are given only for firm matches. Clone sizes are given selectively: once, few, many, or a class where the clone is expanded.

TRBJ1-2	NA	NA	TRBV12-3/TRBV12-4	CASSPSGGYGYTF	TGTGCCAGCAGTCCCAGCGGGGGCTATGGCTACACCTTC
TRBJ2-3	TRBD2	NA	TRBV18	CASSQAGGVADTQYF	TGTGCCAGCTCACAAGCGGGAGGAGTCGCAGATACGCAGTATTTT
TRBJ1-1	TRBD1	NA	TRBV5-1	CASSLKAPGQGIGGEAFF	TGTGCCAGCAGCTTGAAGGCTCCGGGACAGGGGATAGGTGGTGAAGCTTTCTTT
TRBJ2-1	TRBD2	NA	TRBV5-8	CASSLVPRTSGPSYNEQFF	TGTGCCAGCAGCTTGGTCCCGAGGACTAGCGGGCCCTCCTACAATGAGCAGTTCTTC
TRBJ2-7	NA	NA	TRBV2	CASSERGSWEEQYF	TGTGCCAGCAGTGAACGGGGGAGCTGGGAAGAGCAGTACTTC
TRBJ2-2	NA	few	TRBV5-1	CASSLEIQGGGELFF	TGCGCCAGCAGCTTGGAGATACAGGGCGGCGGGGAGCTGTTTTTT
TRBJ1-2	TRBD1	NA	TRBV5-1	CASSSGQGNYGYTF	TGCGCCAGCAGCTCCGGACAGGGTAACTATGGCTACACCTTC
TRBJ1-1	TRBD1	few	TRBV6-6	CASKPVTGSTEAFF	TGTGCCAGCAAACCTGTGACAGGGAGCACTGAAGCTTTCTTT
TRBJ1-2	NA	NA	TRBV30	CAWSAGWGVWDYGYTF	TGTGCCTGGAGTGCCGGGTGGGGGGTCTGGGACTATGGCTACACCTTC
TRBJ2-7	NA	NA	TRBV27	CASSSQLPPYEQYF	TGTGCCAGCAGTTCCCAACTCCCGCCCTACGAGCAGTACTTC
TRBJ2-5	TRBD2	NA	TRBV19	CASGGGLGETQYF	TGTGCCAGTGGCGGGGGGCTGGGAGAGACCCAGTACTTC
TRBJ1-4	TRBD1	NA	TRBV18	CASSPGDRVGEKLFF	TGTGCCAGCTCACCGGGGGACAGGGTCGGAGAAAAACTGTTTTTT
TRBJ2-3	TRBD2	NA	TRBV25-1	CASSELREGDTDTQYF	TGTGCCAGCAGTGAATTGCGGGAGGGAGACACAGATACGCAGTATTTT
TRBJ2-5	TRBD1	few	TRBV24-1	CATSATGDRQTQYF	TGTGCCACCAGTGCTACAGGGGATAGGCAGACCCAGTACTTC
TRBJ1-1	NA	once	TRBV2	CASSVGRDTEAFF	TGTGCCAGCAGTGTAGGCAGGGACACTGAAGCTTTCTTT
TRBJ1-4	NA	NA	TRBV27	CASSPSRTANEKLFF	TGTGCCAGCAGTCCCTCAAGAACTGCTAATGAAAAACTGTTTTTT
TRBJ1-2	NA	NA	TRBV2	CASSEFTNYGYTF	TGTGCCAGCAGTGAATTTACTAACTATGGCTACACCTTC
TRBJ2-5	TRBD1	NA	TRBV6-2/TRBV6-3	CASSYRGTGGQETQYF	TGTGCCAGCAGTTACCGGGGGACAGGGGGCCAAGAGACCCAGTACTTC
TRBJ2-2	NA	NA	TRBV29-1	CSACWSGGELFF	TGCAGCGCCTGCTGGAGCGGCGGGGAGCTGTTTTTT
TRBJ1-3	NA	NA	TRBV11-1	CASSHGNTIYF	TGTGCCAGCAGCCATGGAAACACCATATATTTT
TRBJ1-5	NA	NA	TRBV18	CASSEGRDQPQHF	TGTGCCAGCTCAGAGGGGAGGGATCAGCCCCAGCATTTT
TRBJ1-6	TRBD1	NA	TRBV29-1	CSVRAGTADSPLHF	TGCAGCGTTCGGGCCGGGACAGCAGATTCACCCCTCCACTTT
TRBJ1-5	TRBD1	once	TRBV11-2	CASSLSQRGLSNQPQHF	TGTGCCAGCAGCTTATCTCAGAGGGGGCTTAGCAATCAGCCCCAGCATTTT
TRBJ2-5	NA	NA	TRBV5-4	CASSLPGLQETQYF	TGTGCCAGCAGCTTACCGGGACTTCAAGAGACCCAGTACTTC
TRBJ1-2	NA	NA	TRBV19	CASSMANRRGYGYTF	TGTGCCAGTAGTATGGCGAACAGGAGAGGCTATGGCTACACCTTC
TRBJ2-1	NA	NA	TRBV7-8	CASCFTGTPYNEQFF	TGTGCCAGCTGTTTCACAGGGACCCCCTACAATGAGCAGTTCTTC
TRBJ2-1	NA	NA	TRBV3-1/TRBV3-2	CASSRGALGLTYNEQFF	TGTGCCAGCAGCCGAGGAGCTTTGGGACTTACATACAATGAGCAGTTCTTC
TRBJ2-2	TRBD2	NA	TRBV5-6	CASSSLGEGTGELFF	TGTGCCAGCAGCTCGTTGGGGGAGGGTACCGGGGAGCTGTTTTTT
TRBJ2-1	NA	NA	TRBV5-1	CASSLAGVSYNEQFF	TGCGCCAGCAGCTTGGCGGGGGTTTCATACAATGAGCAGTTCTTC
TRBJ2-5	TRBD1	NA	TRBV29-1	CSVVGGQGWQETQYF	TGCAGCGTTGTTGGGGGACAGGGTTGGCAAGAGACCCAGTACTTC
TRBJ2-1	TRBD2	few	TRBV5-4	CASSPTSGRADEQFF	TGTGCCAGCAGCCCCACTAGCGGGAGGGCCGATGAGCAGTTCTTC